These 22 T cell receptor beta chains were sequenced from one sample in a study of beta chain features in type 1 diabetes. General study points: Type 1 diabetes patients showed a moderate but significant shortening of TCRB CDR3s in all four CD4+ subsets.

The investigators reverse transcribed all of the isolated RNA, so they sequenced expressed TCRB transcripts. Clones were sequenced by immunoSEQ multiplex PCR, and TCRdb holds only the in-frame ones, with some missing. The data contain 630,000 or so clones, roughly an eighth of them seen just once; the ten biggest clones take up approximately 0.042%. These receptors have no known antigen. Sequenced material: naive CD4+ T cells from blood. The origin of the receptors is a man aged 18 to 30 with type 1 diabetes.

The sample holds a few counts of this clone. The CDR3 nucleotides read TGCGCCAGCGCAGGGCAGGGCACAGATACGCAGTATTTT. Encoded protein: CASAGQGTDTQYF. The chain joins TRBV10-2 to TRBJ2-3; TRBD1 is a possible D gene (5 bases). Between the trimmed V and J ends, which lost 8 bases and 1 base, there was a span of 10 bases. In germline, CDR1 is WSHSY, CDR2 SAAADI. This CDR3 region has 13 residues.

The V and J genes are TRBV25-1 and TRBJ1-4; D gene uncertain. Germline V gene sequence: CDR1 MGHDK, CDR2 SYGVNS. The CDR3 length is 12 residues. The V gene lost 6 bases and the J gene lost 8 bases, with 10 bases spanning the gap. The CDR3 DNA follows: TGTGCCAGCAGCTCAAGGTGGGAAAAACTGTTTTTT. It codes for CASSSRWEKLFF.

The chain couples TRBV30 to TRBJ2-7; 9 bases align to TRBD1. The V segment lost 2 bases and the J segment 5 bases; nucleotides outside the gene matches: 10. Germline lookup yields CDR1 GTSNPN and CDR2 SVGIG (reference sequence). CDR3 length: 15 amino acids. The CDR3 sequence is CAWSRMGQGVDEQYF. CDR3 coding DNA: TGTGCCTGGAGTCGGATGGGACAGGGTGTTGACGAGCAGTACTTC. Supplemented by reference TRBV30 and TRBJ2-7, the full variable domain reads SQTIHQWPATLVQPVGSPLSLECTVEGTSNPNLYWYRQAAGRGLQLLFYSVGIGQISSEVPQNLSASRPQDRQFILSSKKLLLSDSGFYLCAWSRMGQGVDEQYFGPGTRLTVT.

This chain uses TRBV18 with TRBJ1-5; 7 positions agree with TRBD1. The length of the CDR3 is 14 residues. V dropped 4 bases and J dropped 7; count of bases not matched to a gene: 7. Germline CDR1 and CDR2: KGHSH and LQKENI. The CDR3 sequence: CASSLETGRQPQHF. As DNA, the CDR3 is TGTGCCAGCTCACTCGAGACAGGGAGACAGCCCCAGCATTTT.

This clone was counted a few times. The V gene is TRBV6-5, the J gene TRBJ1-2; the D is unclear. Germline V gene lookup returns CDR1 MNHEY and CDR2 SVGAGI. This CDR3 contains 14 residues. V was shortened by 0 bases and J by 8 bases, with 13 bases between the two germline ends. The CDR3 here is CASSYSIGVIGYTF. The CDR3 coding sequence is TGTGCCAGCAGTTACTCGATTGGGGTGATCGGCTACACCTTC.

In nucleotides, the CDR3 is TGTGCCAGCAGCCACGATCTGACAGGGCCCTACGAGCAGTACTTC. Translated: CASSHDLTGPYEQYF. The chain employs TRBV7-9 and TRBJ2-7, with 7 bases matching TRBD1. Germline V gene lookup returns CDR1 SEHNR and CDR2 FQNEAQ (reference sequence). V gave up 5 bases and J gave up 2 bases; unmatched junction bases: 9. CDR3 size: 15 residues.

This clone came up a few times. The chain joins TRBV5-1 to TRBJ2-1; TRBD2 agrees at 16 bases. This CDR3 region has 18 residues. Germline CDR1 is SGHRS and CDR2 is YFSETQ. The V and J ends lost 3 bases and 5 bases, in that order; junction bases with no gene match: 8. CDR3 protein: CASSSPGLAGGRNNEQFF. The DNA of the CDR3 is TGCGCCAGCAGCTCCCCGGGACTAGCGGGGGGGCGGAACAATGAGCAGTTCTTC.

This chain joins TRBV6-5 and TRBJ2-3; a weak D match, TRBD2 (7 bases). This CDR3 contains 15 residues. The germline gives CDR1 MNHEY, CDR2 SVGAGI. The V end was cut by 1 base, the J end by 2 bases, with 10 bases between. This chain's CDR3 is CASSYWAGATDTQYF. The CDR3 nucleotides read TGTGCCAGCAGTTACTGGGCGGGGGCCACAGATACGCAGTATTTT.

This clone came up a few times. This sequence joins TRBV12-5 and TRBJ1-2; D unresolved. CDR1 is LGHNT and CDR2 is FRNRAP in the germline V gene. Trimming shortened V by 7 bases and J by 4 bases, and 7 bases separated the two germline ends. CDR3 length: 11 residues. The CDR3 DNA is TGTGCTAGTGCTGGGATCTATGGCTACACCTTC. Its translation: CASAGIYGYTF.

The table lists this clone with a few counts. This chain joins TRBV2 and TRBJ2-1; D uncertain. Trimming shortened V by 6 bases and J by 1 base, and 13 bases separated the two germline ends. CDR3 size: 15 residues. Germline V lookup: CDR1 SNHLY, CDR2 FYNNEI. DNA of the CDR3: TGTGCCAGCAGCCCGACTCGGCTGTCCTACAATGAGCAGTTCTTC. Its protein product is CASSPTRLSYNEQFF.

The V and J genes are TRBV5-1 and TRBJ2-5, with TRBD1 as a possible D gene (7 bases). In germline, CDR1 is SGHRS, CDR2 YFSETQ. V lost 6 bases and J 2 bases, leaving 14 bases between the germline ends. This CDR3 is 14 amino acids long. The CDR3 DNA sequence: TGCGCCAGCACTACGACAGGGACTCAAGAGACCCAGTACTTC. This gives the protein CASTTTGTQETQYF.

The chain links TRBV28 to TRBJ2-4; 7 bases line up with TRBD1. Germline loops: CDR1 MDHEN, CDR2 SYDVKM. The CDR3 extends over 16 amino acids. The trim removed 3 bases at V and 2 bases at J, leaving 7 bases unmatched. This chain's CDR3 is CASSFPPQGSKNIQYF. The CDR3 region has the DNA TGTGCCAGCAGTTTTCCGCCACAGGGGTCCAAAAACATTCAGTACTTC.

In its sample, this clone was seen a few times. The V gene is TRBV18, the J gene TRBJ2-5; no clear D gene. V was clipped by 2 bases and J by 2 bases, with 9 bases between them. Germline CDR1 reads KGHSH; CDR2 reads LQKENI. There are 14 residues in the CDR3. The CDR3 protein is CASSPGKGQETQYF. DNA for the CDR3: TGTGCCAGCTCACCAGGAAAAGGGCAAGAGACCCAGTACTTC.

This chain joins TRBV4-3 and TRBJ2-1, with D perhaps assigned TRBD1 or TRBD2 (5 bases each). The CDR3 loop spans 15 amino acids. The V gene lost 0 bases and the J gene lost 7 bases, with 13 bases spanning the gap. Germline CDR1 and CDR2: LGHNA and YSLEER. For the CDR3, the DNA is TGCGCCAGCAGCCAAGATTGGGACGTCGAGAATGAGCAGTTCTTC. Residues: CASSQDWDVENEQFF.

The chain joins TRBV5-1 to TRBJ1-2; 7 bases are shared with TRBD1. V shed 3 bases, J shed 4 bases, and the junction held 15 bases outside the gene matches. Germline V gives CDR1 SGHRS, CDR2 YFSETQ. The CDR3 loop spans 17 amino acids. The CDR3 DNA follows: TGCGCCAGCAGCTCTTACAAGATGGACAGGACTCCCTATGGCTACACCTTC. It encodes CASSSYKMDRTPYGYTF. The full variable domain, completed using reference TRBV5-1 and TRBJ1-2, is KAGVTQTPRYLIKTRGQQVTLSCSPISGHRSVSWYQQTPGQGLQFLFEYFSETQRNKGNFPGRFSGRQFSNSRSEMNVSTLELGDSALYLCASSSYKMDRTPYGYTFGSGTRLTVV.

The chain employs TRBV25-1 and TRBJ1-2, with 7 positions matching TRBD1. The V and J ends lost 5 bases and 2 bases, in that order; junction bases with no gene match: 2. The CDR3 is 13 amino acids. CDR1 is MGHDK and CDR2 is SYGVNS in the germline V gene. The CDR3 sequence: CASSQTGNYGYTF. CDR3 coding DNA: TGTGCCAGCAGTCAGACAGGGAACTATGGCTACACCTTC.

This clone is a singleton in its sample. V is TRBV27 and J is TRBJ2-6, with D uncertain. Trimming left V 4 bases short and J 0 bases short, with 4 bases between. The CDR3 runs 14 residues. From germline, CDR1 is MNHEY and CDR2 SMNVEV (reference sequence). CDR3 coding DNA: TGTGCCAGCAGTTCACTCTCTGGGGCCAACGTCCTGACTTTC. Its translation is CASSSLSGANVLTF.

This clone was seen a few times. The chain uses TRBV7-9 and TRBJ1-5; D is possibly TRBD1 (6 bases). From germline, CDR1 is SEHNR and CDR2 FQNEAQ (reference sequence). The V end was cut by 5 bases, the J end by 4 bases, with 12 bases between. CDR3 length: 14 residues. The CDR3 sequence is CASSAQGPNQPQHF. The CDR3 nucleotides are TGTGCCAGCAGCGCTCAGGGGCCTAATCAGCCCCAGCATTTT.

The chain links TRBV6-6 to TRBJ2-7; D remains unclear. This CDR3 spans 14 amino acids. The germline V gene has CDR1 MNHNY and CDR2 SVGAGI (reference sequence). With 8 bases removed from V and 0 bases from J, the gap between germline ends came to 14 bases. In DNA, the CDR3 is TGTGCCAGCTCTCCGTCAGTCGCCTCCTACGAGCAGTACTTC. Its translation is CASSPSVASYEQYF.

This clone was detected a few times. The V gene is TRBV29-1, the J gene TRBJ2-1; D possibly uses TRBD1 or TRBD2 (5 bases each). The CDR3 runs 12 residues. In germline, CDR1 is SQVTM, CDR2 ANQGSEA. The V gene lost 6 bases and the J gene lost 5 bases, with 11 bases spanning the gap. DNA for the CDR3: TGCAGCGTGACCGGGACGAACAATGAGCAGTTCTTC. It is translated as CSVTGTNNEQFF.

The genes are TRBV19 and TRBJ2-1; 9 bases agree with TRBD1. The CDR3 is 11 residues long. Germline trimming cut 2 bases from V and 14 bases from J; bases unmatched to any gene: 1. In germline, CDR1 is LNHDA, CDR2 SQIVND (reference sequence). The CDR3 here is CASSIRDREFF. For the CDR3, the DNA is TGTGCCAGTAGTATAAGGGACAGGGAGTTCTTC.

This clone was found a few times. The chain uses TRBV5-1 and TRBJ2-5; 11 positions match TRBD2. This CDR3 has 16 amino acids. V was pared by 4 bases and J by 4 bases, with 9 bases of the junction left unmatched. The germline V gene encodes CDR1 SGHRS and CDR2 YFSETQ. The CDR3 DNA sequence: TGCGCCAGCAGCCTTAGCGGGAGGGCCGCGGGAGAGACCCAGTACTTC. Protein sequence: CASSLSGRAAGETQYF.